These 21 T cell receptor beta chains were all obtained from the same sample, sequenced in a study of blood T cell repertoires in COVID-19. The protocol was immunoSEQ multiplex PCR, while the TCRdb copy is restricted to in-frame clones and leaves out a portion. The profile shows some 220,000 clones, approximately 80% of them singletons. Material for sequencing was peripheral blood. The receptors shown here come from a woman aged 55-70 years with active or convalescent COVID-19.

The V and J genes are TRBV5-1 and TRBJ2-5, with D possibly matching TRBD1 (6 bases). The V end lost 0 bases, the J end lost 2 bases, and 14 bases lay between the germline ends. The CDR3 runs to 16 residues. Germline CDR1 SGHRS, CDR2 YFSETQ. CDR3: CASSLGDTQAQETQYF. DNA for the CDR3: TGCGCCAGCAGCTTGGGGGACACTCAGGCTCAAGAGACCCAGTACTTC.

The J gene is TRBJ2-1, the V gene TRBV21-1; TRBD2, the table's D call, lacks a check against the DNA. TRBV21-1 is tagged as a pseudogene. The CDR3 is made up of 16 amino acids. The CDR3 spells CASSKRRGSSYNEQFF. Here the CDR3 DNA reads TGTGCCAGCAGCAAAAGGAGGGGAAGCTCCTACAATGAGCAGTTCTTC.

This clone was seen just once. The chain has TRBV7-9 and TRBJ1-1, with 8 positions matching TRBD1. V gave up 5 bases and J gave up 5 bases; unmatched junction bases: 7. This CDR3 spans 14 amino acids. Germline-derived CDR1 and CDR2 are SEHNR and FQNEAQ (reference sequence). The CDR3 coding sequence is TGTGCCAGCAGCGGTGACAGGGGATTGACTGAAGCTTTCTTT. Translating it yields CASSGDRGLTEAFF.

V and J are TRBV16 and TRBJ2-3; D remains ambiguous. V gave up 2 bases and J gave up 4 bases, with 7 bases separating them. The CDR3 sequence is 13 residues long. The V gene's germline CDR1 is KGHSY and CDR2 FQNENV. The DNA of the CDR3 is TGTGCCAGCAGCCAAAATCTCCCAGATACGCAGTATTTT. Amino acids: CASSQNLPDTQYF. Combining the CDR3 with reference TRBV16 and TRBJ2-3 gives the whole variable domain GEEVAQTPKHLVRGEGQKAKLYCAPIKGHSYVFWYQQVLKNEFKFLISFQNENVFDETGMPKERFSAKCLPNSPCSLEIQATKLEDSAVYFCASSQNLPDTQYFGPGTRLTVL.

This clone has a single count. The chain carries TRBV28 and TRBJ2-7, with TRBD1 identical over 9 bases. Looked up from germline, CDR1 is MDHEN and CDR2 is SYDVKM. This CDR3 has 13 residues. J gave up 3 bases and V 7 bases, and 4 bases lay outside the gene matches. The CDR3 coding sequence is TGTGCCAGCAATCCGGGACAGGGCTACGAGCAGTACGTC. The encoded protein is CASNPGQGYEQYV.

The V and J genes are TRBV5-6 and TRBJ2-5; tentative D call: TRBD2 (7 bases). Germline V gene lookup returns CDR1 SGHDT and CDR2 YYEEEE. This CDR3 has 14 amino acids. V lost 2 bases to trimming and J lost 7 bases, with 15 bases between them. The CDR3 loop reads CASSFVGGHGTQYF. DNA of the CDR3: TGTGCCAGCAGCTTCGTCGGGGGGCATGGGACCCAGTACTTC.

CDR3 loop: CASSTPGQRSYGYTF. The DNA of the CDR3 is TGTGCCAGTAGTACACCGGGACAGCGAAGCTATGGCTACACCTTC. V and J are TRBV19 and TRBJ1-2, with 7 bases aligning to TRBD1. Germline CDR1 and CDR2: LNHDA and SQIVND (reference sequence). The CDR3 runs to 15 residues. V dropped 4 bases and J dropped 4; count of bases not matched to a gene: 9.

This chain uses TRBV2 with TRBJ2-3; a weak D match, TRBD2 (5 bases). CDR3 length: 11 residues. V was pared by 6 bases and J by 11 bases, with 12 bases between. CDR1 and CDR2 from the germline V gene are SNHLY and FYNNEI. This CDR3 reads CASSPTRGQYF. The DNA for the CDR3 is TGTGCCAGCAGCCCTACCCGGGGGCAGTATTTT.

V usage is TRBV7-9 and J usage is TRBJ2-2; D is unclear. Germline V lookup: CDR1 SEHNR, CDR2 FQNEAQ (reference sequence). V lost 3 bases and J lost 0, with 8 bases in between. The CDR3 loop spans 15 amino acids. CDR3 sequence: CASSFKLANTGELFF. CDR3 DNA: TGTGCCAGCAGCTTCAAACTCGCGAACACCGGGGAGCTGTTTTTT.

This clone was seen just once. The chain has TRBV9 and TRBJ2-5; 8 bases agree with TRBD1. Trimming took 3 bases from V and 2 from J; bases not matched to a gene: 9. Looked up from germline, CDR1 is SGDLS and CDR2 is YYNGEE. The CDR3 extends over 16 amino acids. The CDR3 spells CASSGRQGNLQETQYF. The CDR3 DNA is TGTGCCAGCAGCGGCAGACAGGGGAATCTTCAAGAGACCCAGTACTTC.

V gene TRBV23-1 combines with J gene TRBJ2-1, with 8 bases identical to TRBD2. TRBV23-1 is sorted into the ORF group, with uncertain function. Trimming cost V 0 bases and J 0 bases; bases outside gene matches: 16. The CDR3 consists of 21 residues. The CDR3 protein is CASSQSGPGLEERNSYNEQFF. CDR3 sequence (DNA): TGCGCCAGCAGTCAATCGGGGCCGGGACTAGAAGAGAGGAACTCCTACAATGAGCAGTTCTTC.

The V and J genes are TRBV11-2 and TRBJ2-7, with 12 bases aligning to TRBD1. J was trimmed by 5 bases and V by 8 bases; bases with no gene match: 7. This CDR3 is 14 amino acids long. Germline CDR1 reads SGHAT; CDR2 reads FQNNGV. Written as DNA, the CDR3 is TGTGCCAGCGCAGACTGGGACAGGGGGCACGAGCAGTACGTC. Protein: CASADWDRGHEQYV.

The chain couples TRBV6-2 or TRBV6-3 to TRBJ2-7, with 7 positions matching TRBD1. V was clipped by 6 bases and J by 5 bases; unmatched bases: 4. The V gene's germline CDR1 is MNHEY and CDR2 SVGEGT. The CDR3 is 12 residues long. This CDR3 reads CASSRDRDEQYV. The CDR3 DNA reads as TGTGCCAGCAGCCGAGACAGGGACGAGCAGTACGTC.

The chain recombines TRBV11-2 with TRBJ1-6; TRBD1 agrees at 7 bases. V lost 1 base and J lost 2; bases outside the gene matches: 11. CDR3 size: 19 residues. Germline CDR1 SGHAT, CDR2 FQNNGV. The CDR3 loop is CASSLAEGRGITYNSPLHF. As DNA, the CDR3 is TGTGCCAGCAGCTTAGCGGAGGGCAGGGGGATCACCTATAATTCACCCCTCCACTTT.

This clone was picked up a small number of times. The CDR3 region has the DNA TGTGCCACCAGCAGAGGGAGGACTAGCGACTACGAGCAGTACTTC. Translated, it gives CATSRGRTSDYEQYF. The chain uses TRBV15 and TRBJ2-7; 9 nucleotides match TRBD2. Germline assignment: CDR1 LNHNV and CDR2 YYDKDF (reference sequence). The CDR3 runs to 15 residues. V lost 1 base and J lost 3; bases outside the gene matches: 4.

This clone was found once. The J gene is TRBJ1-3, the V gene TRBV11-3; D might be TRBD1 (5 bases). Germline lookup yields CDR1 SGHNT and CDR2 YENEEA. The germline V and J ends were trimmed by 5 bases and 0 bases, with 8 bases remaining between them. The CDR3 contains 14 residues. CDR3 sequence (DNA): TGTGCCAGCAGCCAGACAGTCTCTGGAAACACCATATATTTT. Protein: CASSQTVSGNTIYF.

The rearrangement links TRBV4-1 to TRBJ1-5; TRBD1 is a possible D gene (6 bases). In germline, CDR1 is MGHRA, CDR2 YSYEKL. V was pared by 4 bases and J by 6 bases, with 10 bases between. The CDR3 is 13 amino acids. For the CDR3, the DNA is TGCGCCAGCAGCCGCGAGGGGGTTCAGCCCCAGCATTTT. As protein: CASSREGVQPQHF.

The chain combines TRBV5-1 with TRBJ2-1, with 8 bases aligning to TRBD2. The V gene end was trimmed by 7 bases and the J gene end by 3 bases; junction bases not matched to a gene: 6. The CDR3 totals 14 residues. Looked up from germline, CDR1 is SGHRS and CDR2 is YFSETQ. Here the CDR3 DNA reads TGCGCCAGCGGTCGGGAGGGCCTCTACAATGAGCAGTTCTTC. The encoded protein is CASGREGLYNEQFF.

V gene TRBV5-6 combines with J gene TRBJ2-7, with 7 bases identical to TRBD2. Germline V gene sequence: CDR1 SGHDT, CDR2 YYEEEE. CDR3 length: 15 amino acids. Trimming at V came to 0 bases and at J to 3 bases, leaving 6 bases not matched to a gene. CDR3 loop: CASSLGAAGNYEQYF. In DNA form, the CDR3 reads TGTGCCAGCAGCTTGGGCGCAGCGGGAAACTACGAGCAGTACTTC.

The V call is TRBV4-1, the J call TRBJ2-1, with TRBD2 matching 10 bases. Trimming cost V 1 base and J 0 bases; bases outside gene matches: 12. The CDR3 extends over 20 amino acids. Per the germline V gene, CDR1 is MGHRA and CDR2 is YSYEKL. The CDR3 nucleotides read TGCGCCAGCAGCCAAGGGCCTCCTAGCGGGAGTGAATACTCCTACAATGAGCAGTTCTTC. It is translated as CASSQGPPSGSEYSYNEQFF.

The chain recombines TRBV5-6 with TRBJ2-3, with D uncertain. The CDR3 has 14 amino acids. Per the germline V gene, CDR1 is SGHDT and CDR2 is YYEEEE. Trimming cost V 1 base and J 2 bases, with 8 bases left between them. CDR3 protein: CASSLITYTDTQYF. In nucleotides, the CDR3 is TGTGCCAGCAGCTTGATTACATACACAGATACGCAGTATTTT.